The rows below give T cell receptor beta chains drawn from one sample of a study of Graves' ophthalmopathy and Graves' hyperthyroidism. MiXCR, applied by TCRdb to the multiplex PCR reads, yields one record per CDR3 protein. The sample includes approximately 45,000 distinct CDR3 sequences, around 48% of them seen just once. The sequenced material came from peripheral blood. All receptors come from an adult man with Graves' ophthalmopathy. CDR3s include the opening cysteine and the closing phenylalanine or tryptophan. The order of the fields is clone size, J gene, D gene, V gene, CDR3 protein, CDR3 DNA. A D gene is named only where the DNA matches it firmly. Rows give clone size only sometimes, using once, few, many, or a class for an expanded clone.

abundance: many
j_gene: TRBJ1-5
d_gene: NA
v_gene: TRBV20-1
CDR3aa: CSARDAQAAGLNQPQHF
CDR3nt: TGCAGTGCTAGAGATGCCCAGGCCGCGGGCCTTAATCAGCCCCAGCATTTT

abundance: NA
j_gene: TRBJ2-1
d_gene: TRBD2
v_gene: TRBV7-8
CDR3aa: CASSFRLAGLEQFF
CDR3nt: TGTGCCAGCAGCTTCCGACTAGCGGGGCTAGAGCAGTTCTTC

abundance: NA
j_gene: TRBJ2-1
d_gene: NA
v_gene: TRBV6-5
CDR3aa: CASSLGEINEQFF
CDR3nt: TGTGCCAGCAGTTTGGGGGAGATCAATGAGCAGTTCTTC

abundance: many
j_gene: TRBJ2-5
d_gene: TRBD2
v_gene: TRBV20-1
CDR3aa: CSANGLAEETQYF
CDR3nt: TGCAGTGCAAATGGACTAGCCGAAGAGACCCAGTACTTC

abundance: NA
j_gene: TRBJ1-2
d_gene: NA
v_gene: TRBV7-2
CDR3aa: CASSDRVEGSYGYTF
CDR3nt: TGTGCCAGCAGCGATCGGGTTGAGGGTTCCTATGGCTACACCTTC

abundance: many
j_gene: TRBJ2-1
d_gene: TRBD2
v_gene: TRBV20-1
CDR3aa: CSALSGGGWDEQFF
CDR3nt: TGCAGTGCCCTATCGGGGGGGGGTTGGGATGAGCAGTTCTTC

abundance: many
j_gene: TRBJ2-6
d_gene: NA
v_gene: TRBV5-4
CDR3aa: CASSRQTRITGTGANVLTF
CDR3nt: TGTGCCAGCAGCCGCCAGACCCGGATAACAGGAACTGGGGCCAACGTCCTGACTTTC

abundance: many
j_gene: TRBJ2-3
d_gene: NA
v_gene: TRBV6-5
CDR3aa: CASRATTDTQYF
CDR3nt: TGTGCCAGCAGAGCGACCACAGATACGCAGTATTTT

abundance: many
j_gene: TRBJ2-1
d_gene: TRBD2
v_gene: TRBV6-1
CDR3aa: CASSETGLAGQFF
CDR3nt: TGTGCCAGCAGTGAGACGGGACTAGCGGGCCAGTTCTTC

abundance: many
j_gene: TRBJ2-2
d_gene: NA
v_gene: TRBV7-6
CDR3aa: CASSFGSQSSGELFF
CDR3nt: TGTGCCAGCAGCTTCGGCTCCCAAAGCTCCGGGGAGCTGTTTTTT

abundance: many
j_gene: TRBJ1-2
d_gene: NA
v_gene: TRBV12-3/TRBV12-4
CDR3aa: CASSQRQVVGYTF
CDR3nt: TGTGCCAGCAGTCAAAGACAGGTAGTCGGCTACACCTTC

abundance: many
j_gene: TRBJ1-1
d_gene: NA
v_gene: TRBV6-5
CDR3aa: CASSTTGGNTEAFF
CDR3nt: TGTGCCAGCAGTACGACAGGAGGAAACACTGAAGCTTTCTTT

abundance: NA
j_gene: TRBJ2-5
d_gene: NA
v_gene: TRBV15
CDR3aa: CATSRGDWTQYF
CDR3nt: TGTGCCACCAGCAGGGGGGATTGGACCCAGTACTTC

abundance: NA
j_gene: TRBJ2-2
d_gene: NA
v_gene: TRBV7-2
CDR3aa: CASSWTQEGTGELFF
CDR3nt: TGTGCCAGCAGCTGGACTCAAGAGGGGACCGGGGAGCTGTTTTTT

abundance: NA
j_gene: TRBJ2-1
d_gene: NA
v_gene: TRBV5-4
CDR3aa: CGSSLAGVSYNEQFF
CDR3nt: TGTGGCAGCAGCTTGGCCGGTGTATCCTACAATGAGCAGTTCTTC

abundance: many
j_gene: TRBJ2-7
d_gene: TRBD2
v_gene: TRBV6-6
CDR3aa: CASSWARGGASHEQYF
CDR3nt: TGTGCCAGCAGTTGGGCACGGGGGGGCGCGAGCCACGAGCAGTACTTC

abundance: NA
j_gene: TRBJ1-2
d_gene: NA
v_gene: TRBV15
CDR3aa: CATTPTTTDFNYGYTF
CDR3nt: TGTGCCACCACCCCGACCACGACAGATTTTAACTATGGCTACACCTTC

abundance: many
j_gene: TRBJ1-3
d_gene: NA
v_gene: TRBV6-6
CDR3aa: CASRPDGNSGNTIYF
CDR3nt: TGTGCCAGCAGACCCGACGGAAACTCTGGAAACACCATATATTTT

abundance: NA
j_gene: TRBJ2-3
d_gene: NA
v_gene: TRBV20-1
CDR3aa: CSASLDPGITDTQYF
CDR3nt: TGCAGTGCTAGTCTGGACCCGGGGATCACAGATACGCAGTATTTT

abundance: many
j_gene: TRBJ1-5
d_gene: TRBD1
v_gene: TRBV6-2/TRBV6-3
CDR3aa: CATTDRENQPQHF
CDR3nt: TGTGCCACCACTGACAGGGAGAATCAGCCCCAGCATTTT

abundance: medium-sized
j_gene: TRBJ1-5
d_gene: TRBD1
v_gene: TRBV7-8
CDR3aa: CASSTGQAINQPQHF
CDR3nt: TGTGCCAGCAGCACCGGACAGGCGATCAATCAGCCCCAGCATTTT

abundance: NA
j_gene: TRBJ2-2
d_gene: NA
v_gene: TRBV7-6
CDR3aa: CASSLASSGAATGELFF
CDR3nt: TGTGCCAGCAGCTTAGCCTCGTCGGGGGCTGCCACCGGGGAGCTGTTTTTT

abundance: NA
j_gene: TRBJ1-6
d_gene: TRBD1
v_gene: TRBV7-2
CDR3aa: CASSGKTGGSSYNSPLHF
CDR3nt: TGTGCCAGCAGCGGAAAGACAGGGGGCAGCTCCTATAATTCACCCCTCCACTTT

abundance: NA
j_gene: TRBJ2-1
d_gene: TRBD2
v_gene: TRBV6-2/TRBV6-3
CDR3aa: CASRYVTSGHHEQFF
CDR3nt: TGTGCCAGCCGTTACGTAACTAGCGGACACCACGAGCAGTTCTTC

abundance: many
j_gene: TRBJ1-2
d_gene: NA
v_gene: TRBV3-1
CDR3aa: CASSQVSLYGYTF
CDR3nt: TGTGCCAGCAGCCAAGTGTCCCTCTATGGCTACACCTTC

abundance: NA
j_gene: TRBJ2-2
d_gene: NA
v_gene: TRBV6-5
CDR3aa: CASSYGSTGELFF
CDR3nt: TGTGCCAGCAGTTACGGCAGCACCGGGGAGCTGTTTTTT

abundance: many
j_gene: TRBJ2-7
d_gene: NA
v_gene: TRBV20-1
CDR3aa: CSAREPAAYEQYF
CDR3nt: TGCAGTGCTAGAGAACCCGCGGCCTACGAGCAGTACTTC